These 11 T cell receptor beta chains originate from one sample sequenced in a study of blood T cell repertoires in COVID-19. TCRdb keeps only in-frame clones here, not all; method: immunoSEQ multiplex PCR. The sample consists of about 120,000 clones, about 79% of them appearing once. The sequencing input was peripheral blood. The receptors stem from a man between 65 and 79 years old with acute or convalescent COVID-19.

This clone has more than one count but fewer than ten. This chain links TRBV5-6 with TRBJ1-2; 7 bases align to TRBD1. The length of the CDR3 is 14 residues. Trimming at V came to 0 bases and at J to 4 bases, leaving 3 bases not matched to a gene. From germline, CDR1 is SGHDT and CDR2 YYEEEE. CDR3 nucleotide sequence: TGTGCCAGCAGCTTGGAACAGGGGAGCTATGGCTACACCTTC. Protein product: CASSLEQGSYGYTF.

The V gene is TRBV12-5, the J gene TRBJ2-5; D uncertain. Trimming removed 7 bases from V and 1 base from J, with 10 bases in between. The length of the CDR3 is 13 residues. Germline V gene lookup returns CDR1 LGHNT and CDR2 FRNRAP. In DNA, the CDR3 is TGTGCTAGTGCCCCCGGTGGCCAAGAGACCCAGTACTTC. As protein: CASAPGGQETQYF.

The V call is TRBV6-2 or TRBV6-3, the J call TRBJ1-5; possibly TRBD1 for D (6 bases). The germline gives CDR1 MNHEY, CDR2 SVGEGT. The ends were cut back, 2 bases at V and 8 bases at J, with 13 bases in the middle. There are 14 residues in the CDR3. The CDR3, as DNA: TGTGCCAGCAGTTACCTTCCCAGGGGCAAGCCCCAGCATTTT. This gives the protein CASSYLPRGKPQHF.

V and J are TRBV5-1 and TRBJ1-6, with D possibly being TRBD1 (6 bases). Germline V gene data show CDR1 as SGHRS and CDR2 as YFSETQ. The CDR3 length is 16 residues. With 0 bases removed from V and 8 bases from J, the gap between germline ends came to 15 bases. The CDR3 DNA is TGCGCCAGCAGCTTGGGAGCTGGGGGCCGGGATTCACCCCTCCACTTT. As protein: CASSLGAGGRDSPLHF.

The CDR3 coding sequence is TGTGCCAGCAGCATCGCCCCCACTAGCGGGGGGGCTTATGAGCAGTTCTTC. It is translated as CASSIAPTSGGAYEQFF. The chain is built from TRBV5-6 and TRBJ2-1, with 13 bases that match TRBD2. The V gene end was trimmed by 4 bases and the J gene end by 8 bases; junction bases not matched to a gene: 12. Germline CDR1 is SGHDT and CDR2 is YYEEEE. The CDR3 has 17 residues.

The rearrangement uses TRBV18 and TRBJ2-1, with 8 nucleotides matching TRBD1. The germline CDR1 and CDR2 sequences are KGHSH and LQKENI. This CDR3 contains 17 residues. The V segment lost 3 bases and the J segment 7 bases; nucleotides outside the gene matches: 14. CDR3 DNA: TGTGCCAGCTCACCGCCCAGCGCCGCGACAGGGGTGAATGAGCAGTTCTTC. Translation: CASSPPSAATGVNEQFF.

V usage is TRBV7-2 and J usage is TRBJ2-1, with TRBD1 as a possible D gene (6 bases). CDR3 length equals 15 residues. Germline V lookup: CDR1 SGHTA, CDR2 FQGNSA. With 5 bases removed from V and 1 base from J, the gap between germline ends came to 12 bases. In nucleotides, the CDR3 is TGTGCCAGCAGCCACCGACAGGTGTCCTACAATGAGCAGTTCTTC. It specifies CASSHRQVSYNEQFF.

This clone was seen a single time. The genes are TRBV6-2 or TRBV6-3 and TRBJ1-5; D is undetermined. Between the trimmed V and J ends, which lost 5 bases and 0 bases, there was a span of 11 bases. Germline CDR1 reads MNHEY; CDR2 reads SVGEGT. The CDR3 extends over 15 amino acids. The CDR3 loop reads CASSRQTYSNQPQHF. The CDR3 nucleotides are TGTGCCAGCAGTCGCCAGACTTATAGCAATCAGCCCCAGCATTTT.

In its sample, this clone was seen once. This chain links TRBV9 with TRBJ1-2, with 7 bases that match TRBD1. The length of the CDR3 is 14 residues. V dropped 3 bases and J dropped 2; count of bases not matched to a gene: 4. Germline lookup yields CDR1 SGDLS and CDR2 YYNGEE. The CDR3 loop reads CASSAATGNYGYTF. DNA for the CDR3: TGTGCCAGCAGCGCAGCGACAGGGAACTATGGCTACACCTTC.

This chain uses TRBV5-1 with TRBJ2-2, with 8 bases identical to TRBD1. V lost 0 bases and J lost 0; bases outside the gene matches: 1. In germline, CDR1 is SGHRS, CDR2 YFSETQ. The CDR3 covers 16 residues. CDR3 sequence: CASSLGGQANTGELFF. CDR3 DNA sequence: TGCGCCAGCAGCTTGGGGGGACAGGCGAACACCGGGGAGCTGTTTTTT.

The genes are TRBV29-1 and TRBJ1-1; TRBD1 matches at 8 bases. The CDR3 is made up of 14 amino acids. Germline loops: CDR1 SQVTM, CDR2 ANQGSEA. Unmatched junction bases numbered 7, after V lost 6 bases and J lost 1 base. The CDR3 protein is CSVGDRLRNTEAFF. CDR3 bases: TGCAGCGTGGGGGACAGGCTACGGAACACTGAAGCTTTCTTT.